These T cell receptor beta chains were read from a single sample in a study of blood T cells in healthy people across ages. MiXCR was run by TCRdb on the 5' RACE reads, yielding one entry per CDR3 protein. Altogether 710,000 or so distinct CDR3 sequences are present, approximately 22% being singletons, with the ten largest covering about 22%. Sequences were obtained from blood. The receptors derive from a man between 65 and 85 years old in good health. Each CDR3 is given with its conserved first and last residue. The D gene is left open where the match is weak. Clone sizes are given selectively: once, few, many, or a class where the clone is expanded.

v_gene: TRBV12-3/TRBV12-4; j_gene: TRBJ2-1; d_gene: TRBD2; abundance: many; CDR3aa: CASRASGSSYNEQFF; CDR3nt: TGTGCCAGCAGGGCAAGCGGGAGCTCCTACAATGAGCAGTTCTTC
v_gene: TRBV14; j_gene: TRBJ2-3; d_gene: NA; abundance: few; CDR3aa: CASSHKTLTQYF; CDR3nt: TGTGCCAGCAGCCATAAGACCCTTACGCAGTATTTT
v_gene: TRBV12-3/TRBV12-4; j_gene: TRBJ2-6; d_gene: NA; abundance: few; CDR3aa: CASSFTVGHLSSGANVLTF; CDR3nt: TGTGCCAGCAGTTTTACGGTCGGACACTTATCCTCTGGGGCCAACGTCCTGACTTTC
v_gene: TRBV27; j_gene: TRBJ1-4; d_gene: TRBD1; abundance: NA; CDR3aa: CASSYRGRGKLFF; CDR3nt: TGTGCCAGCAGTTACAGGGGGCGGGGAAAACTGTTTTTT
v_gene: TRBV5-1; j_gene: TRBJ2-1; d_gene: NA; abundance: few; CDR3aa: CASSFRDSQDEQFF; CDR3nt: TGCGCCAGCAGCTTCCGGGACTCCCAGGATGAGCAGTTCTTC
v_gene: TRBV5-1; j_gene: TRBJ1-2; d_gene: TRBD1; abundance: few; CDR3aa: CASSHGDSAYGYTF; CDR3nt: TGCGCCAGCAGCCACGGGGACAGCGCTTATGGCTACACCTTC
v_gene: TRBV20-1; j_gene: TRBJ2-3; d_gene: TRBD2; abundance: few; CDR3aa: CSAVAGDTTDTQYF; CDR3nt: TGCAGTGCTGTAGCGGGGGATACCACAGATACGCAGTATTTT
v_gene: TRBV18; j_gene: TRBJ2-7; d_gene: TRBD1; abundance: NA; CDR3aa: CASSPIGTDYEQYF; CDR3nt: TGTGCCAGCTCACCAATCGGGACAGACTACGAGCAGTACTTC
v_gene: TRBV7-2; j_gene: TRBJ1-4; d_gene: NA; abundance: few; CDR3aa: CASSRRGEKLFF; CDR3nt: TGTGCCAGCAGTCGTAGGGGTGAAAAACTGTTTTTT
v_gene: TRBV28; j_gene: TRBJ2-5; d_gene: NA; abundance: many; CDR3aa: CASRPTLRDKGETQYF; CDR3nt: TGTGCCAGCAGACCAACCCTCCGGGACAAAGGGGAGACCCAGTACTTC
v_gene: TRBV7-9; j_gene: TRBJ2-2; d_gene: NA; abundance: few; CDR3aa: CASSSGSGFANTGELFF; CDR3nt: TGTGCCAGCAGCTCAGGGTCAGGATTCGCGAACACCGGGGAGCTGTTTTTT
v_gene: TRBV6-2/TRBV6-3; j_gene: TRBJ2-4; d_gene: TRBD1; abundance: NA; CDR3aa: CASRPGTALRKNIQYF; CDR3nt: TGTGCCAGCAGGCCCGGGACAGCACTTCGCAAAAACATTCAGTACTTC
v_gene: TRBV4-3; j_gene: TRBJ1-2; d_gene: NA; abundance: once; CDR3aa: CASSASGGYTF; CDR3nt: TGCGCCAGCAGCGCCAGTGGTGGCTACACCTTC
v_gene: TRBV20-1; j_gene: TRBJ2-1; d_gene: NA; abundance: NA; CDR3aa: CSAFQDVGNEQFF; CDR3nt: TGCAGTGCGTTCCAGGACGTGGGCAATGAGCAGTTCTTC